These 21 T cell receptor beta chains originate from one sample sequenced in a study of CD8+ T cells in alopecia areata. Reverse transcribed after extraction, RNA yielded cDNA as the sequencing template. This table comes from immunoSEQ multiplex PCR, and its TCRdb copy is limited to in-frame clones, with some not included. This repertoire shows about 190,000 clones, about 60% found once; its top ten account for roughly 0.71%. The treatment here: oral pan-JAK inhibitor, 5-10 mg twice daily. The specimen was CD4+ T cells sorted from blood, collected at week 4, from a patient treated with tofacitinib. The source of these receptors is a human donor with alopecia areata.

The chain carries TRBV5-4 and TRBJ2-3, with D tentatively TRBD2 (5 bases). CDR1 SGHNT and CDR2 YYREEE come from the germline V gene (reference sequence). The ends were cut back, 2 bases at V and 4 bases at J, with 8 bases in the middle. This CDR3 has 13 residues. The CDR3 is CASSFRGSDTQYF. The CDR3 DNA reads TGTGCCAGCAGCTTTCGAGGGTCAGATACGCAGTATTTT.

The CDR3 loop reads CAWSIGSGYTF. The CDR3 nucleotides read TGTGCCTGGAGTATCGGGTCTGGCTACACCTTC. The gene calls are TRBV30 and TRBJ1-2; D gene unclear. Germline assignment: CDR1 GTSNPN and CDR2 SVGIG (reference sequence). V was trimmed by 2 bases and J by 7 bases, leaving 8 bases between them. This CDR3 has 11 amino acids.

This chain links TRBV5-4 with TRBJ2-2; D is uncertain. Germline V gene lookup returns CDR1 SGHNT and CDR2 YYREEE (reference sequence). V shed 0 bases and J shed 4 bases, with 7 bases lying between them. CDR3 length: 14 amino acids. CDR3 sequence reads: CASSLGHATGELFF. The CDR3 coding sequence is TGTGCCAGCAGCTTGGGACACGCCACCGGGGAGCTGTTTTTT.

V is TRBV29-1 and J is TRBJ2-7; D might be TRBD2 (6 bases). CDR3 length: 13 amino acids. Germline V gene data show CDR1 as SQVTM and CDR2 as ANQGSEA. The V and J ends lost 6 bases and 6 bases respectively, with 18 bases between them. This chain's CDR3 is CSVQGGAGSEQYF. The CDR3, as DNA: TGCAGCGTCCAAGGCGGGGCAGGGAGCGAGCAGTACTTC.

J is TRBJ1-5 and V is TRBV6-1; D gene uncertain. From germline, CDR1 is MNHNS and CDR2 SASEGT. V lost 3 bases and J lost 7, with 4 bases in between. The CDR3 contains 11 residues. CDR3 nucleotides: TGTGCCAGCAGTGATTTCCAGCCCCAGCATTTT. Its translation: CASSDFQPQHF.

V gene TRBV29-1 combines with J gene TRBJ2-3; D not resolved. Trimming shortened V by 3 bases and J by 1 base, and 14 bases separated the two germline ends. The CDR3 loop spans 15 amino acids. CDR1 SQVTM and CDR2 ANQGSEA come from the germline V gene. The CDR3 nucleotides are TGCAGCGTTGAGGGCCTCGGCAACGGCACAGATACGCAGTATTTT. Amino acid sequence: CSVEGLGNGTDTQYF.

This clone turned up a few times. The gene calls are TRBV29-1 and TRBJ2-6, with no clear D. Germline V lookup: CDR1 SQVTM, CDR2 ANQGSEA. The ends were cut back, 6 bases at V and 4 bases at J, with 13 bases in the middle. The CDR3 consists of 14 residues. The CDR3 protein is CSVRSPVGANVLTF. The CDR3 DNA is TGCAGCGTCCGTTCCCCGGTGGGGGCCAACGTCCTGACTTTC.

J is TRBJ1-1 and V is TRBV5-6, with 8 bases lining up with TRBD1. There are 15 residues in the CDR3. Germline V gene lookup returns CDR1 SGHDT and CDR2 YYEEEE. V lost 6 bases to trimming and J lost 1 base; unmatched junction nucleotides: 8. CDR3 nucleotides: TGTGCCAGCACCATGACAGGGGATTCGAACACTGAAGCTTTCTTT. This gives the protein CASTMTGDSNTEAFF.

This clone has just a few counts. The CDR3 loop is CASSLDTLSQETQYF. The CDR3 coding sequence is TGCGCCAGCAGCTTGGACACATTGAGTCAAGAGACCCAGTACTTC. The rearrangement joins TRBV5-1 to TRBJ2-5; D not certain. Trimming cost V 0 bases and J 2 bases, with 11 bases left between them. This CDR3 region has 15 residues. The germline V gene encodes CDR1 SGHRS and CDR2 YFSETQ.

The CDR3 nucleotides read TGCAGCGTTGCGGAGGGCTCTGATGGCTACACCTTC. This sequence encodes CSVAEGSDGYTF. The chain links TRBV29-1 to TRBJ1-2; D call uncertain. V was cut by 4 bases and J by 6 bases, with 12 bases left in between. There are 12 residues in the CDR3. Looked up from germline, CDR1 is SQVTM and CDR2 is ANQGSEA. Complete variable domain (other parts from reference TRBV29-1 and TRBJ1-2): SAVISQKPSRDICQRGTSLTIQCQVDSQVTMMFWYRQQPGQSLTLIATANQGSEATYESGFVIDKFPISRPNLTFSTLTVSNMSPEDSSIYLCSVAEGSDGYTFGSGTRLTVV.

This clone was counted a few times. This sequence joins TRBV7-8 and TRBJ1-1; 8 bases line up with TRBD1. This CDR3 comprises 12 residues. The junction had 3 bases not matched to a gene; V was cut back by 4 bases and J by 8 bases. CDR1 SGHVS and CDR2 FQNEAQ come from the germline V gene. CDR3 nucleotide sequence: TGTGCCAGCAGCTCTGGACAGGGAGAAGCTTTCTTT. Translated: CASSSGQGEAFF.

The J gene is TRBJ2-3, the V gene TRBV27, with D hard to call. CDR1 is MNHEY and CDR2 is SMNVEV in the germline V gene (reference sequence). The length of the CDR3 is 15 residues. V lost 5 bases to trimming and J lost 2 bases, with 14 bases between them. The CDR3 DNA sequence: TGTGCCAGCAGTCCTCGGGTCAAAATCACAGATACGCAGTATTTT. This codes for CASSPRVKITDTQYF.

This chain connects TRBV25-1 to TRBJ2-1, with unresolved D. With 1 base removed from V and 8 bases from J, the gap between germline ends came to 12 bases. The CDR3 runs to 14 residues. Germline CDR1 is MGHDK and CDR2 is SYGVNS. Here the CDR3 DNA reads TGTGCCAGCAGTGAATTTTGGAATAGGGATGAGCAGTTCTTC. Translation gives CASSEFWNRDEQFF.

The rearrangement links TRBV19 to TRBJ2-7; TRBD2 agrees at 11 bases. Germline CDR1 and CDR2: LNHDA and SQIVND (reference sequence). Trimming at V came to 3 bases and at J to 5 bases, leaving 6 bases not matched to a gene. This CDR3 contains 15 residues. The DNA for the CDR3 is TGTGCCAGTAGTATTACTAGCGGGAGTGTCCACGAGCAGTACTTC. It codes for CASSITSGSVHEQYF. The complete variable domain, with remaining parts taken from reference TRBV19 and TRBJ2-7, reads DGGITQSPKYLFRKEGQNVTLSCEQNLNHDAMYWYRQDPGQGLRLIYYSQIVNDFQKGDIAEGYSVSREKKESFPLTVTSAQKNPTAFYLCASSITSGSVHEQYFGPGTRLTVT.

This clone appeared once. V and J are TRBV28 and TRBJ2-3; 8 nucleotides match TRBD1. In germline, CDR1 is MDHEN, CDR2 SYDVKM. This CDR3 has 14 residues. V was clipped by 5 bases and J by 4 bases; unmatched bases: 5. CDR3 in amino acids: CASSRTGSADTQYF. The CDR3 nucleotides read TGTGCCAGCAGTAGGACAGGGAGCGCAGATACGCAGTATTTT. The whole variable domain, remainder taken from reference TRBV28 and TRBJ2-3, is DVKVTQSSRYLVKRTGEKVFLECVQDMDHENMFWYRQDPGLGLRLIYFSYDVKMKEKGDIPEGYSVSREKKERFSLILESASTNQTSMYLCASSRTGSADTQYFGPGTRLTVL.

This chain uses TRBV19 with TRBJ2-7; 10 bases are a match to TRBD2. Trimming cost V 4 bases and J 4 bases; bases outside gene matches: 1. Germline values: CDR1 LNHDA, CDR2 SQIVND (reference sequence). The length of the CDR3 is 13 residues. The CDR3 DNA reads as TGTGCCAGTAGTAAGACTAGCGGGTACGAGCAGTACTTC. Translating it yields CASSKTSGYEQYF.

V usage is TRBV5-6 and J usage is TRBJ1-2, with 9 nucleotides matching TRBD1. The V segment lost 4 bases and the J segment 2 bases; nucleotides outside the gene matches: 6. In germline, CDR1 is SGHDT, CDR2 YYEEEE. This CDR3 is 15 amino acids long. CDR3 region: CASSPLGQGNYGYTF. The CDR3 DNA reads TGTGCCAGCAGCCCGCTCGGACAGGGGAACTATGGCTACACCTTC.

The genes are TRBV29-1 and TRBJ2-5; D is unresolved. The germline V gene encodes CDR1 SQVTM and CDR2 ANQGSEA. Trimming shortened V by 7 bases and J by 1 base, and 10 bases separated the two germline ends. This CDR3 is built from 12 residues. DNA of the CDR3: TGCAGCGGCTACACATTCCAAGAGACCCAGTACTTC. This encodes CSGYTFQETQYF.

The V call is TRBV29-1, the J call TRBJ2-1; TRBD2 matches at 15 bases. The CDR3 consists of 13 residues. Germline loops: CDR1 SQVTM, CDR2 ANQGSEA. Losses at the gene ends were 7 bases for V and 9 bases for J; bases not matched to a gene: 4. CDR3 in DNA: TGCAGCGCGGGACTAGCGGGAGGTAGTGAGCAGTTCTTC. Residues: CSAGLAGGSEQFF.

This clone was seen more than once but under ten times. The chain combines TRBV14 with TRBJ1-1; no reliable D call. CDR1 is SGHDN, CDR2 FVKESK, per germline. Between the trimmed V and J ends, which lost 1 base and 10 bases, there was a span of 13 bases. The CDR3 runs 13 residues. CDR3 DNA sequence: TGTGCCAGCAGCCAAGGCGCCTCCGGTGGAGCTTTCTTT. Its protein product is CASSQGASGGAFF.

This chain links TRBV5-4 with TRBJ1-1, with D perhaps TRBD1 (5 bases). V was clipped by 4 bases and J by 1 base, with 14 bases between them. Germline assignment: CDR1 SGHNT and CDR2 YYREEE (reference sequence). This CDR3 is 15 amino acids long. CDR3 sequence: CASSLSGRRNTEAFF. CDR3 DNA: TGTGCCAGCAGCCTATCGGGGCGACGGAACACTGAAGCTTTCTTT.